The TCR beta chain described here comes from a study of neoadjuvant anti-PD-1 for oral cavity cancer. Here immunoSEQ multiplex PCR was the method, and the copy in TCRdb shows in-frame clones only, minus some. The sample carries more than 15,000 clones, about 78% recorded once. The germline gives CDR1 SGHRS, CDR2 YFSETQ. The CDR3 is 14 residues long. V was pared by 4 bases and J by 5 bases, with 13 bases between. This material consisted of PBMCs, taken before nivolumab (anti-PD-1) treatment. The receptor was isolated from a person between 35 and 79 years old with oral cavity squamous cell carcinoma. The gene calls are TRBV5-1 and TRBJ1-5, with D unresolved. The CDR3 DNA reads as TGCGCCAGCAGCCCCCGGGTCGGGGATCAGCCCCAGCATTTT. Amino acid sequence: CASSPRVGDQPQHF.